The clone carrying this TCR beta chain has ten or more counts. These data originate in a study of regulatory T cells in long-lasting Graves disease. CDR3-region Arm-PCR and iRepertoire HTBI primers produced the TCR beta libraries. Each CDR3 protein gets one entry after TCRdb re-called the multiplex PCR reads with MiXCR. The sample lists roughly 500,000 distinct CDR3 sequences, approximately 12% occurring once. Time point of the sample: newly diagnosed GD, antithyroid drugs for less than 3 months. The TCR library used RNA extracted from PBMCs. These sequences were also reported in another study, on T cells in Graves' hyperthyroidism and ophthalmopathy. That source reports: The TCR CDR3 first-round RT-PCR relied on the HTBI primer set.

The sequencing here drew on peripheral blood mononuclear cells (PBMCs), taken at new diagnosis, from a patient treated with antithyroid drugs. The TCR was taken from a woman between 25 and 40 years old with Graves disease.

This CDR3 reads CASSSPGLAGAGETQYF. For the CDR3, the DNA is TGTGCCAGCAGTTCCCCAGGACTAGCGGGAGCGGGGGAGACCCAGTACTTC. V gene TRBV27 combines with J gene TRBJ2-5; 13 bases are a match to TRBD2. The junction had 10 bases not matched to a gene; V was cut back by 4 bases and J by 5 bases. The germline CDR1 and CDR2 sequences are MNHEY and SMNVEV (reference sequence). The CDR3 totals 17 residues.